A single sample gave rise to the 24 T cell receptor beta chains below, sequenced in a study of monozygotic twins with inflammatory bowel disease. TCRdb reanalyzed the 5' RACE reads and collapses them to one entry per CDR3 protein, without DNA. Across some 150,000 distinct CDR3 sequences, the top ten clones capture 0.95% to 1.5% of the sample. The sample consisted of blood. The receptor set was obtained from a human donor with ulcerative colitis or Crohn's disease, or a healthy co-twin of an affected twin (not recorded which).

The genes are TRBV6-2 or TRBV6-3 and TRBJ2-7; absent DNA, TCRdb's TRBD2 call cannot be checked. The CDR3 has 15 amino acids. Germline lookup yields CDR1 MNHEY and CDR2 SVGEGT. CDR3 sequence reads: CASSRVTSVNYEQYF.

The chain links TRBV4-3 to TRBJ2-1; there is no DNA to check the TCRdb D call of TRBD1. The CDR3 has 16 residues. The germline CDR1 and CDR2 sequences are LGHNA and YSLEER. The CDR3 protein is CASSRRDRGYRDEQFF.

The genes are TRBV7-8 and TRBJ2-7; TCRdb proposes TRBD2, but this gene call is untestable without DNA. CDR1 and CDR2 from the germline V gene are SGHVS and FQNEAQ. The CDR3 runs 15 residues. The CDR3 loop reads CASSLEAGQSYEQYF.

The CDR3 protein is CASSYSFRLAGGPGEQYF. The chain employs TRBV6-5 and TRBJ2-7; TCRdb selects TRBD2, and the lack of DNA leaves this call unchecked. The CDR3 is 18 residues long. Looked up from germline, CDR1 is MNHEY and CDR2 is SVGAGI.

The V call is TRBV18, the J call TRBJ1-2. This CDR3 has 12 residues. Germline lookup yields CDR1 KGHSH and CDR2 LQKENI. The CDR3: CASSPGRDGYTF. Variable domain in full (rest from reference TRBV18 and TRBJ1-2): NAGVMQNPRHLVRRRGQEARLRCSPMKGHSHVYWYRQLPEEGLKFMVYLQKENIIDESGMPKERFSAEFPKEGPSILRIQQVVRGDSAAYFCASSPGRDGYTFGSGTRLTVV.

This chain connects TRBV6-5 to TRBJ1-4; TCRdb indicates TRBD1, and absent DNA this call remains unverified. Germline V gene data show CDR1 as MNHEY and CDR2 as SVGAGI. The CDR3 runs to 16 residues. The CDR3 reads CASSYAHPTGGEKLFF.

CDR3 sequence: CSARDIGSGNTIYF. This sequence joins TRBV20-1 and TRBJ1-3. Germline CDR1 is DFQATT and CDR2 is SNEGSKA (reference sequence). The CDR3 length is 14 residues.

The chain recombines TRBV6-2 or TRBV6-3 with TRBJ2-7. The germline V gene has CDR1 MNHEY and CDR2 SVGEGT. This CDR3 is built from 11 residues. CDR3: CASRVYGEQYF.

The gene calls are TRBV7-9 and TRBJ2-7; TCRdb gives TRBD2 as the D gene, but with no DNA this cannot be confirmed. The CDR3 extends over 13 amino acids. Germline V gene sequence: CDR1 SEHNR, CDR2 FQNEAQ (reference sequence). The CDR3 loop reads CASSGRGGDEQYF.

V and J are TRBV7-9 and TRBJ1-1; TCRdb reports TRBD1, a call that lacks DNA to check it against. Germline V gives CDR1 SEHNR, CDR2 FQNEAQ (reference sequence). This CDR3 region has 17 residues. The CDR3 sequence: CASRQTIGQGEGTEVFF.

The rearrangement joins TRBV27 to TRBJ1-6; TCRdb proposes TRBD1, but this gene call is untestable without DNA. CDR1 is MNHEY and CDR2 is SMNVEV in the germline V gene (reference sequence). This CDR3 has 17 amino acids. CDR3 in amino acids: CASSLGRGGSYNSPLHF.

The chain recombines TRBV27 with TRBJ2-4; TCRdb indicates TRBD1, and absent DNA this call remains unverified. This CDR3 contains 16 residues. Germline loops: CDR1 MNHEY, CDR2 SMNVEV (reference sequence). The CDR3 loop is CASSFRTGWAKNIQYF.

The chain links TRBV5-1 to TRBJ2-5; the D call from TCRdb, TRBD1, cannot be confirmed without DNA. The CDR3 has 14 residues. Germline V gene sequence: CDR1 SGHRS, CDR2 YFSETQ. CDR3 sequence reads: CASSLVPGYETQYF. The full variable domain, completed using reference TRBV5-1 and TRBJ2-5, is KAGVTQTPRYLIKTRGQQVTLSCSPISGHRSVSWYQQTPGQGLQFLFEYFSETQRNKGNFPGRFSGRQFSNSRSEMNVSTLELGDSALYLCASSLVPGYETQYFGPGTRLLVL.

The gene calls are TRBV20-1 and TRBJ2-5; TCRdb outputs TRBD2, but without DNA this stays unchecked. Germline CDR1 reads DFQATT; CDR2 reads SNEGSKA (reference sequence). The CDR3 covers 17 residues. The CDR3 protein is CSARTSGRTWFQETQYF.

CDR3 in amino acids: CASSSRGLAYNEQFF. The gene calls are TRBV11-3 and TRBJ2-1; TCRdb's D gene call, TRBD1, goes unchecked for lack of DNA. CDR1 is SGHNT and CDR2 is YENEEA in the germline V gene. CDR3 size: 15 residues.

The gene calls are TRBV14 and TRBJ2-3; the TCRdb D gene call, TRBD2, has no DNA to confirm it. Germline CDR1 reads SGHDN; CDR2 reads FVKESK. The length of the CDR3 is 16 residues. The CDR3 is CASSHSLAPSTDTQYF.

The chain combines TRBV14 with TRBJ2-1; without DNA, the TCRdb call of TRBD2 cannot be checked. The length of the CDR3 is 16 residues. CDR1 and CDR2 (germline): SGHDN, FVKESK. This CDR3 is CASSQLLGLGYNEQFF.

The chain links TRBV7-9 to TRBJ2-3. The CDR3 loop spans 13 amino acids. Germline-derived CDR1 and CDR2 are SEHNR and FQNEAQ (reference sequence). CDR3 protein: CASRFGVQDTQYF.

V usage is TRBV5-1 and J usage is TRBJ2-5; TCRdb calls TRBD2, which cannot be checked without DNA. Germline CDR1 reads SGHRS; CDR2 reads YFSETQ. CDR3 length equals 13 residues. This chain's CDR3 is CASSWTSLQTQYF.

The chain employs TRBV5-1 and TRBJ2-7. CDR1 and CDR2 (germline): SGHRS, YFSETQ. The CDR3 is 15 residues long. The CDR3 region is CASSLGDAGSYEQYF.

The V call is TRBV5-1, the J call TRBJ2-5; TCRdb lists TRBD1, though no DNA is available to test this call. The CDR3 loop spans 16 amino acids. Germline loops: CDR1 SGHRS, CDR2 YFSETQ. The CDR3 spells CASSQGGAGSGETQYF.

V usage is TRBV5-1 and J usage is TRBJ2-2; TCRdb's D call of TRBD2 is untestable without DNA. Germline V gene lookup returns CDR1 SGHRS and CDR2 YFSETQ. The CDR3 is 13 amino acids. The CDR3 loop reads CASRWESAGELFF. Based on the CDR3 plus reference TRBV5-1 and TRBJ2-2, the full variable domain is KAGVTQTPRYLIKTRGQQVTLSCSPISGHRSVSWYQQTPGQGLQFLFEYFSETQRNKGNFPGRFSGRQFSNSRSEMNVSTLELGDSALYLCASRWESAGELFFGEGSRLTVL.

J is TRBJ2-1 and V is TRBV5-1; the D gene TCRdb calls, TRBD2, cannot be checked with no DNA. Germline loops: CDR1 SGHRS, CDR2 YFSETQ. The CDR3 consists of 14 residues. The CDR3: CASRGTSGSSEQFF.

The CDR3 protein is CSARVLGGTSPLHF. The chain links TRBV20-1 to TRBJ1-6; the TCRdb D gene call, TRBD1, has no DNA to confirm it. The CDR3 spans 14 residues. CDR1 is DFQATT and CDR2 is SNEGSKA in the germline V gene (reference sequence).